These T cell receptor beta chains were read from a single sample in a study of T cells in Graves' hyperthyroidism and ophthalmopathy. From the multiplex PCR reads, TCRdb called clonotypes with MiXCR, one entry per CDR3 protein. The sample includes hundreds of thousands of distinct CDR3 sequences, roughly 14% of them seen just once. Specimen: blood. These receptors were obtained from a man between 18 and 35 years old with Graves' ophthalmopathy. The CDR3 runs from the conserved cysteine through the conserved F or W. A D gene is named only where the DNA matches it firmly. Clone size is stated in some rows and not others, as once, few, many or a class when expanded.

j_gene: TRBJ1-1; v_gene: TRBV6-6; d_gene: TRBD1; abundance: many; CDR3nt: TGTGCCAGCAGTTACTCGTACGAGACAGGGCATCAAGCTTTCTTT; CDR3aa: CASSYSYETGHQAFF
j_gene: TRBJ2-1; v_gene: TRBV7-9; d_gene: TRBD2; abundance: few; CDR3nt: TGTGCCAGCAGTTACACTGCTAGCGGGAGAGGGAATGAGCAGTTCTTC; CDR3aa: CASSYTASGRGNEQFF
j_gene: TRBJ1-6; v_gene: TRBV5-5; d_gene: TRBD1; abundance: few; CDR3nt: TGTGCCAGCGCATCAGGGGGTTATAATTCACCCCTCCACTTT; CDR3aa: CASASGGYNSPLHF
j_gene: TRBJ2-2; v_gene: TRBV12-3/TRBV12-4; d_gene: NA; abundance: few; CDR3nt: TGTGCCAGCAGTTTATTTGGACGGTATAGCATCACCGGGGAGCTGTTTTTT; CDR3aa: CASSLFGRYSITGELFF
j_gene: TRBJ2-7; v_gene: TRBV24-1; d_gene: NA; abundance: many; CDR3nt: TGTGCCACCAGTGACCCAGGGTCCTACGAGCAGTACTTC; CDR3aa: CATSDPGSYEQYF
j_gene: TRBJ2-3; v_gene: TRBV20-1; d_gene: TRBD1; abundance: many; CDR3nt: TGCAGTGCTAGGGGACAGGACGGCACAGATACGCAGTATTTT; CDR3aa: CSARGQDGTDTQYF
j_gene: TRBJ2-3; v_gene: TRBV27; d_gene: NA; abundance: NA; CDR3nt: TGTGCCAGCGGCCTAGGACCCCCCCCAGATACGCAGTATTTT; CDR3aa: CASGLGPPPDTQYF
j_gene: TRBJ2-6; v_gene: TRBV7-6; d_gene: NA; abundance: many; CDR3nt: TGTGCCAGCAGCTTATTCGGGGGCCTCGTCACGAGCTCTGGGGCCAACGTCCTGACTTTC; CDR3aa: CASSLFGGLVTSSGANVLTF
j_gene: TRBJ1-6; v_gene: TRBV27; d_gene: NA; abundance: few; CDR3nt: TGTGCCAGCAGGGGACTGAGCTCCTATAATTCACCCCTCCACTTT; CDR3aa: CASRGLSSYNSPLHF
j_gene: TRBJ1-5; v_gene: TRBV10-2; d_gene: TRBD1; abundance: few; CDR3nt: TGCGCCAGCAAACCTGGACAGGGGGCGAGCAATCAGCCCCAGCATTTT; CDR3aa: CASKPGQGASNQPQHF
j_gene: TRBJ1-1; v_gene: TRBV9; d_gene: NA; abundance: NA; CDR3nt: TGTGCCAGCTCCGGACTGGGCACTGAAGCTTTCTTT; CDR3aa: CASSGLGTEAFF
j_gene: TRBJ1-1; v_gene: TRBV11-2; d_gene: NA; abundance: many; CDR3nt: TGTGCCAGCAGCTTAGATACCCAGGCTACTGAAGCTTTCTTT; CDR3aa: CASSLDTQATEAFF
j_gene: TRBJ1-2; v_gene: TRBV7-8; d_gene: NA; abundance: NA; CDR3nt: TGTGCCAGCAGCCAGAGACAGGACTATGGCTACACCTTC; CDR3aa: CASSQRQDYGYTF
j_gene: TRBJ1-5; v_gene: TRBV4-1; d_gene: NA; abundance: NA; CDR3nt: TGCGCCAGCAGCCAATGGGATGGGGGGGATCAGCCCCAGCATTTT; CDR3aa: CASSQWDGGDQPQHF
j_gene: TRBJ2-3; v_gene: TRBV7-3; d_gene: NA; abundance: many; CDR3nt: TGTGCCAGCAGCTTATGGGGGTACGGAGATACGCAGTATTTT; CDR3aa: CASSLWGYGDTQYF
j_gene: TRBJ2-1; v_gene: TRBV6-1; d_gene: NA; abundance: many; CDR3nt: TGTGCCAGCAGTGAAGGATCGGGCGGCTTCAATGAGCAGTTCTTC; CDR3aa: CASSEGSGGFNEQFF